One and the same sample provided the 15 T cell receptor beta chains below, sequenced in a study of blood T cell repertoires in COVID-19. The repertoire was sequenced with immunoSEQ multiplex PCR; TCRdb's copy has only in-frame clones and lacks some. The sample has 170,000 or so clones; roughly 86% are singletons. Sequenced input: peripheral blood. All receptors come from a man between 60 and 70 years old with COVID-19, enrolled during active disease.

This clone was counted between two and nine times. V is TRBV27 and J is TRBJ2-7, with TRBD1 as a possible D gene (6 bases). V lost 6 bases, J lost 0 bases, and 15 bases lay in between. This CDR3 spans 15 amino acids. CDR1 is MNHEY and CDR2 is SMNVEV in the germline V gene (reference sequence). This CDR3 is CASRINRALSYEQYF. CDR3 coding DNA: TGTGCCAGCAGGATAAACAGGGCCCTCTCCTACGAGCAGTACTTC.

The chain has TRBV9 and TRBJ2-1, with 9 bases that match TRBD2. The CDR3 spans 14 residues. From germline, CDR1 is SGDLS and CDR2 YYNGEE. J gave up 7 bases and V 4 bases, and 6 bases lay outside the gene matches. The CDR3 protein is CASSMMTSGNEQFF. Here the CDR3 DNA reads TGTGCCAGCAGCATGATGACTAGCGGAAATGAGCAGTTCTTC.

This clone showed up just a few times. This chain connects TRBV6-6 to TRBJ2-2; tentatively, D is TRBD2 (5 bases). Germline-derived CDR1 and CDR2 are MNHNY and SVGAGI (reference sequence). This CDR3 spans 15 amino acids. Trimming removed 1 base from V and 0 bases from J, with 6 bases in between. The CDR3 DNA sequence: TGTGCCAGCAGTTACTACGGGGCGAACACCGGGGAGCTGTTTTTT. It translates to CASSYYGANTGELFF.

The chain recombines TRBV27 with TRBJ1-2; D might be TRBD1 (5 bases). Germline lookup yields CDR1 MNHEY and CDR2 SMNVEV (reference sequence). Trimming stripped 4 bases from V and 6 bases from J, with 15 bases between. The CDR3 length is 14 residues. CDR3 DNA sequence: TGTGCCAGCAGTTCAAGTGGTGGGGGGAATGGCTACACCTTC. This codes for CASSSSGGGNGYTF.

The V call is TRBV4-1, the J call TRBJ1-2; TRBD1 matches 7 bases. Germline-derived CDR1 and CDR2 are MGHRA and YSYEKL. J gave up 3 bases and V 3 bases, and 10 bases lay outside the gene matches. The CDR3 is 16 amino acids. CDR3 nucleotide sequence: TGCGCCAGCAGCCAGGTTAGGGACAGCCTTTACTATGGCTACACCTTC. Protein product: CASSQVRDSLYYGYTF.

The V gene is TRBV7-6, the J gene TRBJ1-5; TRBD1 is a possible D gene (5 bases). Looked up from germline, CDR1 is SGHVS and CDR2 is FNYEAQ. Trimming took off 1 base at V and 6 bases at J, with 13 bases between the two ends. The CDR3 runs 15 residues. CDR3 coding DNA: TGTGCCAGCAGCTTAGGGCAGGGAGGCGGTCAGCCCCAGCATTTT. Amino acid sequence: CASSLGQGGGQPQHF.

V is TRBV7-2 and J is TRBJ2-1; TRBD2 aligns across 9 bases. This CDR3 contains 19 residues. CDR1 is SGHTA, CDR2 FQGNSA, per germline. After removal of 0 bases from V and 0 bases from J, the junction contained 9 bases not matched to a gene. The CDR3 sequence is CASSLAGGRAYSSYNEQFF. The CDR3 DNA follows: TGTGCCAGCAGCTTAGCGGGCGGGAGGGCCTATAGCTCCTACAATGAGCAGTTCTTC.

The chain has TRBV7-8 and TRBJ1-6; no clear D. V lost 0 bases and J lost 4, with 7 bases in between. CDR1 and CDR2 from the germline V gene are SGHVS and FQNEAQ. The CDR3 covers 15 residues. CDR3 nucleotides: TGTGCCAGCAGCTTAGCAGGACTTTATAATTCACCCCTCCACTTT. Encoded protein: CASSLAGLYNSPLHF. Looking up the rest from reference TRBV7-8 and TRBJ1-6 gives the full variable domain: GAGVSQSPRYKVAKRGQDVALRCDPISGHVSLFWYQQALGQGPEFLTYFQNEAQLDKSGLPSDRFFAERPEGSVSTLKIQRTQQEDSAVYLCASSLAGLYNSPLHFGNGTRLTVT.

The genes are TRBV7-8 and TRBJ2-1; 13 bases map to TRBD2. J gave up 6 bases and V 5 bases, and 4 bases lay outside the gene matches. This CDR3 comprises 15 residues. Germline V lookup: CDR1 SGHVS, CDR2 FQNEAQ. The CDR3 here is CASSPWTSGSNEQFF. CDR3 sequence (DNA): TGTGCCAGCAGCCCATGGACTAGCGGGAGCAATGAGCAGTTCTTC.

As DNA, the CDR3 is TGTGCCAGCACCGGGGGGAGACCAACAATAGCAACCGGGGAGCTGTTTTTT. It codes for CASTGGRPTIATGELFF. The chain recombines TRBV6-4 with TRBJ2-2, with TRBD2 matching 7 bases. CDR1 MRHNA and CDR2 SNTAGT come from the germline V gene. J gave up 5 bases and V 7 bases, and 16 bases lay outside the gene matches. CDR3 size: 17 residues.

V gene TRBV7-2 combines with J gene TRBJ2-5; 10 positions match TRBD1. The germline V gene has CDR1 SGHTA and CDR2 FQGNSA. The J segment lost 13 bases and the V segment lost 4 bases, leaving 6 bases of the junction unmatched. The CDR3 covers 12 residues. The chain's CDR3 is CASSSRTGGMYF. DNA for the CDR3: TGTGCCAGCAGCTCCCGGACAGGGGGGATGTACTTC.

The rearrangement joins TRBV19 to TRBJ2-7, with 7 bases identical to TRBD1. Germline trimming cut 3 bases from V and 5 bases from J; bases unmatched to any gene: 7. Germline assignment: CDR1 LNHDA and CDR2 SQIVND (reference sequence). The CDR3 contains 14 residues. The CDR3 sequence: CASSMRTGFNEQYF. The CDR3 DNA sequence: TGTGCCAGTAGTATGCGGACAGGTTTCAACGAGCAGTACTTC. Using reference TRBV19 and TRBJ2-7 for the parts outside the CDR3, the full variable domain is DGGITQSPKYLFRKEGQNVTLSCEQNLNHDAMYWYRQDPGQGLRLIYYSQIVNDFQKGDIAEGYSVSREKKESFPLTVTSAQKNPTAFYLCASSMRTGFNEQYFGPGTRLTVT.

The chain links TRBV16 to TRBJ1-1, with D hard to call. Per the germline V gene, CDR1 is KGHSY and CDR2 is FQNENV. The CDR3 is made up of 14 amino acids. V was trimmed by 4 bases and J by 8 bases, leaving 17 bases between them. CDR3 coding DNA: TGTGCCAGCAGCCCTGTTGGGTCCTCTAGGGAAGCTTTCTTT. Encoded protein: CASSPVGSSREAFF. Based on the CDR3 plus reference TRBV16 and TRBJ1-1, the full variable domain is GEEVAQTPKHLVRGEGQKAKLYCAPIKGHSYVFWYQQVLKNEFKFLISFQNENVFDETGMPKERFSAKCLPNSPCSLEIQATKLEDSAVYFCASSPVGSSREAFFGQGTRLTVV.

This clone showed up just once. V usage is TRBV6-2 or TRBV6-3 and J usage is TRBJ1-4; 11 bases match TRBD1. Germline V gene data show CDR1 as MNHEY and CDR2 as SVGEGT. This CDR3 comprises 15 residues. V lost 2 bases, J lost 7 bases, and 3 bases stayed unmatched. The CDR3 bases are TGTGCCAGCAGTTACATCGGGACAGGGGGTGAAAAACTGTTTTTT. It translates to CASSYIGTGGEKLFF.

A note on this clone: Its ends do not fully match the called genes, so a read error is possible. The rearrangement links TRBV5-1 to TRBJ2-5, with 8 positions matching TRBD2. The CDR3 is 15 residues long. The germline V gene encodes CDR1 SGHRS and CDR2 YFSETQ. The CDR3 reads CARRPGGGIDETQYF. CDR3 DNA sequence: TGCGCCCGCAGGCCCGGGGGGGGCATCGATGAGACCCAGTACTTC.